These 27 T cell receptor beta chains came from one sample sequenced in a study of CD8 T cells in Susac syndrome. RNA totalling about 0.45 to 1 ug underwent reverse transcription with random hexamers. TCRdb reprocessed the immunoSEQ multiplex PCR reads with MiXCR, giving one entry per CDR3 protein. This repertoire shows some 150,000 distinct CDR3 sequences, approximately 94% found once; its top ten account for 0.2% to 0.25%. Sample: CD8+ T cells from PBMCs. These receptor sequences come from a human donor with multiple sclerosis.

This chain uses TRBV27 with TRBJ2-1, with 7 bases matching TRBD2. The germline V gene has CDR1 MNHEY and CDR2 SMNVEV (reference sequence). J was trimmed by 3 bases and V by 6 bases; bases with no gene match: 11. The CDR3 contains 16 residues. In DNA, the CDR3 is TGTGCCAGCAGCGGCCGGGACTACCTAAGCTACAATGAGCAGTTCTTC. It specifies CASSGRDYLSYNEQFF.

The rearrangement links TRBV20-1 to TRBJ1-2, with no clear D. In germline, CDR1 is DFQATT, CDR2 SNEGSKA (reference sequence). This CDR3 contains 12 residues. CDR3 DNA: TGCAGCGGAGACATCCTCGACTATGGCTACACCTTC. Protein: CSGDILDYGYTF.

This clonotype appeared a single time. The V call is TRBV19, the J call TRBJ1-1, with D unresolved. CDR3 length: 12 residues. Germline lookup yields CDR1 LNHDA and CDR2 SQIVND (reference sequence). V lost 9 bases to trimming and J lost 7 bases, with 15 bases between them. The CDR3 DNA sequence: TGTGCCAGCCATAATTGGGGAGGTGAAGCTTTCTTT. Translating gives CASHNWGGEAFF.

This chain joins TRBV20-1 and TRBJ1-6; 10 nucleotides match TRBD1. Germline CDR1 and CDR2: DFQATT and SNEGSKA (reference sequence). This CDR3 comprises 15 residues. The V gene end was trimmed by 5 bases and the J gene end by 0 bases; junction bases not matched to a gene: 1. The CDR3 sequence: CSARDRGSYNSPLHF. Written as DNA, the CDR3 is TGCAGTGCTCGGGACAGGGGCTCCTATAATTCACCCCTCCACTTT.

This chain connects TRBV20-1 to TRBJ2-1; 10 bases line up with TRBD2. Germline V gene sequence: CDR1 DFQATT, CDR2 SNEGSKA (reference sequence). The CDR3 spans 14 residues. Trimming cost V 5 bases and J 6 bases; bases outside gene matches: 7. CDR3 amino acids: CSAVAGGLGNEQFF. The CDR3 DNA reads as TGCAGTGCTGTAGCGGGGGGACTGGGCAATGAGCAGTTCTTC.

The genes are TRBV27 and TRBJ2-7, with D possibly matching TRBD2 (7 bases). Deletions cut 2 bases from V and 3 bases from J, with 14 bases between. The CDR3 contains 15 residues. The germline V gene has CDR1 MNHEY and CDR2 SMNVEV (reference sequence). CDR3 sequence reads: CASSLRGGYNYEQYF. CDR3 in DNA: TGTGCCAGCAGTTTACGCGGGGGCTACAACTACGAGCAGTACTTC.

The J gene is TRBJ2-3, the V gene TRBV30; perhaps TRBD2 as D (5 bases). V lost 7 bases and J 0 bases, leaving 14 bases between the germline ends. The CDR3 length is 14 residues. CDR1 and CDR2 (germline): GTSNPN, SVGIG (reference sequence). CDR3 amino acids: CAFSSGSSTDTQYF. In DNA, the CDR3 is TGTGCCTTTTCCAGCGGATCTAGCACAGATACGCAGTATTTT.

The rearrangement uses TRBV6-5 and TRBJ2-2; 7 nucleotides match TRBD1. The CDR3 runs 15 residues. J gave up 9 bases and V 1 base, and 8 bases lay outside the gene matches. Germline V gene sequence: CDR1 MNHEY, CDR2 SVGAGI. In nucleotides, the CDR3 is TGTGCCAGCAGTTACTTTAGTACAGGGGTTAGGGAGCTGTTTTTT. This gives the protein CASSYFSTGVRELFF.

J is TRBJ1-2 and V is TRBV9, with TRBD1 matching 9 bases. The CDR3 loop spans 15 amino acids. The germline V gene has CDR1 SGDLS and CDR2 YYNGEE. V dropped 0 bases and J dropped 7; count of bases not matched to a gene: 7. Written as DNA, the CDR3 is TGTGCCAGCAGCGTAGTCGGACAGGGGAGTCGTGGCTACACCTTC. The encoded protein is CASSVVGQGSRGYTF.

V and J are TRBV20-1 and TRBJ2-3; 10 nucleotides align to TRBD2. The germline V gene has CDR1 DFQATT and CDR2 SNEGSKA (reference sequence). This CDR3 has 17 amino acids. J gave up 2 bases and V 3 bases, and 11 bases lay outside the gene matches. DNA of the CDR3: TGCAGTGCTAGCGGGGGGATACTAGCGGGGACCACAGATACGCAGTATTTT. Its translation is CSASGGILAGTTDTQYF.

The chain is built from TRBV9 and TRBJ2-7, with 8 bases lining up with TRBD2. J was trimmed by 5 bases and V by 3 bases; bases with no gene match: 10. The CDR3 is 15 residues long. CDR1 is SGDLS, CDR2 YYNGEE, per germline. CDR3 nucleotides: TGTGCCAGCAGCGAGGTGGGACTAGTGACCGACGAGCAGTACTTC. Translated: CASSEVGLVTDEQYF.

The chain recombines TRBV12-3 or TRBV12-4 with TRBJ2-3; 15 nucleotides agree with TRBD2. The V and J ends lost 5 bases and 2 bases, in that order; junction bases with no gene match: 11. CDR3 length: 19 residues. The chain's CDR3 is CASSNPGLAGGSSTDTQYF. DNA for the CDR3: TGTGCCAGCAGTAACCCTGGACTAGCGGGGGGGTCCTCCACAGATACGCAGTATTTT.

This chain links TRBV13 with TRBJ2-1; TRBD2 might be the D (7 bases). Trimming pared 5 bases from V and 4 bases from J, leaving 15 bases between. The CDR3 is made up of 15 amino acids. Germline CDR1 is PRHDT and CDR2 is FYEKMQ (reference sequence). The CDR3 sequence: CASSPGGQRYNEQFF. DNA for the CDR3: TGTGCCAGCAGCCCCGGGGGGCAACGTTACAATGAGCAGTTCTTC.

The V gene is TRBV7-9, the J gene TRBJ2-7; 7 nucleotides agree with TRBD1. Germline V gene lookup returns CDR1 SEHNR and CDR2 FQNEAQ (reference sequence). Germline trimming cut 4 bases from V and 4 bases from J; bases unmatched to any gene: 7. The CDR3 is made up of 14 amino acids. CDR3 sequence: CASSSGRQGYEQYF. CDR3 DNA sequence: TGTGCCAGCAGCTCCGGACGACAGGGATACGAGCAGTACTTC.

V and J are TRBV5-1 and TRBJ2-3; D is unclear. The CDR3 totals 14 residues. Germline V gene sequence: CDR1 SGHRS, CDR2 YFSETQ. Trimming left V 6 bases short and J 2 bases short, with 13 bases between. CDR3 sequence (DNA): TGCGCCAGCACCCCGGGCAGCTTCACAGATACGCAGTATTTT. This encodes CASTPGSFTDTQYF.

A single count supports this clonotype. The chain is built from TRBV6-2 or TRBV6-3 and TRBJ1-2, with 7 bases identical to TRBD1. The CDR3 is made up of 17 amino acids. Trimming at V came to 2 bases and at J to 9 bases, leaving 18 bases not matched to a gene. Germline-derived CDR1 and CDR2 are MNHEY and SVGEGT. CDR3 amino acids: CASSYADRSPSGYRYTF. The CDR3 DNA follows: TGTGCCAGCAGTTACGCGGACAGGTCTCCCAGCGGATATCGCTACACCTTC.

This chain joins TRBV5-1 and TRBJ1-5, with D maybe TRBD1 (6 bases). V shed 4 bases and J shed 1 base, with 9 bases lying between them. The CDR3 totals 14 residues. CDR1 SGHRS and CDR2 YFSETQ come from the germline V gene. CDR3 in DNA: TGCGCCAGCAGCCCCGGACAGAGCAATCAGCCCCAGCATTTT. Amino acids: CASSPGQSNQPQHF. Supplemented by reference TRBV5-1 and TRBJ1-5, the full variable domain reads KAGVTQTPRYLIKTRGQQVTLSCSPISGHRSVSWYQQTPGQGLQFLFEYFSETQRNKGNFPGRFSGRQFSNSRSEMNVSTLELGDSALYLCASSPGQSNQPQHFGDGTRLSIL.

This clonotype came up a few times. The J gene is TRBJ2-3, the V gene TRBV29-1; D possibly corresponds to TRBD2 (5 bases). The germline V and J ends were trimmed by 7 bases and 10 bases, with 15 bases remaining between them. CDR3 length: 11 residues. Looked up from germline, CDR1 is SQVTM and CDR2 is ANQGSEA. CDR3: CSAEGDLAQYF. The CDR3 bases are TGCAGCGCCGAGGGCGACCTGGCGCAGTATTTT.

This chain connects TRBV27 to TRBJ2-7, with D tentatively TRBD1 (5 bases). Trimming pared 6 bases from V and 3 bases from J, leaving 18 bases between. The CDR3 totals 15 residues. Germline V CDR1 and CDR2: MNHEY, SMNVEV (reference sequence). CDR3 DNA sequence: TGTGCCAGCAGGGTTCGACAGTCTAACTTCTACGAGCAGTACTTC. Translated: CASRVRQSNFYEQYF.

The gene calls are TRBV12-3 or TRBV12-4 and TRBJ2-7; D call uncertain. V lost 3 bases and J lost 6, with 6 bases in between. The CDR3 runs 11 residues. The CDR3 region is CASSFGSEQYF. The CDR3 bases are TGTGCCAGCAGTTTCGGCAGCGAGCAGTACTTC.

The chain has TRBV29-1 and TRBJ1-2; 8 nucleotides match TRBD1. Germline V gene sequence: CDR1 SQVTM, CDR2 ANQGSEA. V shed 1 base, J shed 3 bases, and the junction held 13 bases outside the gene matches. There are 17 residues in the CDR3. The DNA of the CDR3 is TGCAGCGTTGAAGGAGTGGGACAGGCATTTCCCGACTATGGCTACACCTTC. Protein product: CSVEGVGQAFPDYGYTF. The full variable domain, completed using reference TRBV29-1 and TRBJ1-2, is SAVISQKPSRDICQRGTSLTIQCQVDSQVTMMFWYRQQPGQSLTLIATANQGSEATYESGFVIDKFPISRPNLTFSTLTVSNMSPEDSSIYLCSVEGVGQAFPDYGYTFGSGTRLTVV.

The CDR3 bases are TGTGCCAGCAGTGAGGAGCGGGGGACCTACAATGAGCAGTTCTTC. This encodes CASSEERGTYNEQFF. The chain combines TRBV2 with TRBJ2-1; 8 nucleotides agree with TRBD2. The germline CDR1 and CDR2 sequences are SNHLY and FYNNEI. The CDR3 runs 15 residues. The J segment lost 2 bases and the V segment lost 3 bases, leaving 3 bases of the junction unmatched. Full variable domain (outside the CDR3, taken from reference TRBV2 and TRBJ2-1): EPEVTQTPSHQVTQMGQEVILRCVPISNHLYFYWYRQILGQKVEFLVSFYNNEISEKSEIFDDQFSVERPDGSNFTLKIRSTKLEDSAMYFCASSEERGTYNEQFFGPGTRLTVL.

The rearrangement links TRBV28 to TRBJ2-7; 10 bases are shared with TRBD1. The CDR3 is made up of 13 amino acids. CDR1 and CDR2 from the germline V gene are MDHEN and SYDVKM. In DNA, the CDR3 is TGTGCTGCAGGGGGGACAGGGGCCTACGAGCAGTACTTC. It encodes CAAGGTGAYEQYF.

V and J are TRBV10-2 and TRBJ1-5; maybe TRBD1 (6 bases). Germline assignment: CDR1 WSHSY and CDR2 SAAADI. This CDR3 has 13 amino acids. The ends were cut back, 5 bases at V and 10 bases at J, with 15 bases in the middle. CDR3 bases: TGCGCCAGCAGTACAGGGCCCAGCCAACCCCAGCATTTT. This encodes CASSTGPSQPQHF.

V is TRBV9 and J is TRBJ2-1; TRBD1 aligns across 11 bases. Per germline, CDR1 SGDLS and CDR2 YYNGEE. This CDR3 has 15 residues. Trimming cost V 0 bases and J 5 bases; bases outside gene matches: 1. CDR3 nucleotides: TGTGCCAGCAGCGTAGGGACAGGGGGCCACAATGAGCAGTTCTTC. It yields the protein CASSVGTGGHNEQFF. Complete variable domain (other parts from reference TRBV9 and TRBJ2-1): DSGVTQTPKHLITATGQRVTLRCSPRSGDLSVYWYQQSLDQGLQFLIQYYNGEERAKGNILERFSAQQFPDLHSELNLSSLELGDSALYFCASSVGTGGHNEQFFGPGTRLTVL.

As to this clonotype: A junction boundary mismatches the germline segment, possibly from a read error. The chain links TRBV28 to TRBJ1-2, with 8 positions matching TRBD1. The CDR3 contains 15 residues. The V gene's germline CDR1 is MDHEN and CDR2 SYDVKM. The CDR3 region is CASTTIGQGNSGYTF. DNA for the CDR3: TGTGCCAGCACAACTATAGGACAGGGTAACTCTGGCTACACCTTC.

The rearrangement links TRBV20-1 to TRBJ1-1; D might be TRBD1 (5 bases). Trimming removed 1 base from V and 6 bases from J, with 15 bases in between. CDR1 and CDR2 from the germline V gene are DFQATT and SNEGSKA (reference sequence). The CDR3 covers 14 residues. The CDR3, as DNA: TGCAGTGCTAGAGTGGGGTGGACACCGGCTGAAGCTTTCTTT. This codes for CSARVGWTPAEAFF.